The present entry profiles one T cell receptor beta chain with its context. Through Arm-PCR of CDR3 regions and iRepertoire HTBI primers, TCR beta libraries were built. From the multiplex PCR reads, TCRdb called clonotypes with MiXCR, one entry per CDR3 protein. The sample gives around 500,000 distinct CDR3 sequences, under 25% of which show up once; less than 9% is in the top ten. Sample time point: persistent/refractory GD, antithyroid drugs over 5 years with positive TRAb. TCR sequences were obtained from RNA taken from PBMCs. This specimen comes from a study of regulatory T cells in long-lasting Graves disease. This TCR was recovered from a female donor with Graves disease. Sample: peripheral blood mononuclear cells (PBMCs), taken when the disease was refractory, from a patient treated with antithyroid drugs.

CDR3 nucleotides: TGTGCCAGCAGTTTATCCCCCGGGACAAGCTTAAGGACCCAGCATTTT. This codes for CASSLSPGTSLRTQHF. The V call is TRBV27, the J call TRBJ1-5, with D possibly matching TRBD1 (6 bases). V lost 0 bases, J lost 11 bases, and 20 bases lay in between. The CDR3 is 16 residues long. Germline V gene lookup returns CDR1 MNHEY and CDR2 SMNVEV (reference sequence).